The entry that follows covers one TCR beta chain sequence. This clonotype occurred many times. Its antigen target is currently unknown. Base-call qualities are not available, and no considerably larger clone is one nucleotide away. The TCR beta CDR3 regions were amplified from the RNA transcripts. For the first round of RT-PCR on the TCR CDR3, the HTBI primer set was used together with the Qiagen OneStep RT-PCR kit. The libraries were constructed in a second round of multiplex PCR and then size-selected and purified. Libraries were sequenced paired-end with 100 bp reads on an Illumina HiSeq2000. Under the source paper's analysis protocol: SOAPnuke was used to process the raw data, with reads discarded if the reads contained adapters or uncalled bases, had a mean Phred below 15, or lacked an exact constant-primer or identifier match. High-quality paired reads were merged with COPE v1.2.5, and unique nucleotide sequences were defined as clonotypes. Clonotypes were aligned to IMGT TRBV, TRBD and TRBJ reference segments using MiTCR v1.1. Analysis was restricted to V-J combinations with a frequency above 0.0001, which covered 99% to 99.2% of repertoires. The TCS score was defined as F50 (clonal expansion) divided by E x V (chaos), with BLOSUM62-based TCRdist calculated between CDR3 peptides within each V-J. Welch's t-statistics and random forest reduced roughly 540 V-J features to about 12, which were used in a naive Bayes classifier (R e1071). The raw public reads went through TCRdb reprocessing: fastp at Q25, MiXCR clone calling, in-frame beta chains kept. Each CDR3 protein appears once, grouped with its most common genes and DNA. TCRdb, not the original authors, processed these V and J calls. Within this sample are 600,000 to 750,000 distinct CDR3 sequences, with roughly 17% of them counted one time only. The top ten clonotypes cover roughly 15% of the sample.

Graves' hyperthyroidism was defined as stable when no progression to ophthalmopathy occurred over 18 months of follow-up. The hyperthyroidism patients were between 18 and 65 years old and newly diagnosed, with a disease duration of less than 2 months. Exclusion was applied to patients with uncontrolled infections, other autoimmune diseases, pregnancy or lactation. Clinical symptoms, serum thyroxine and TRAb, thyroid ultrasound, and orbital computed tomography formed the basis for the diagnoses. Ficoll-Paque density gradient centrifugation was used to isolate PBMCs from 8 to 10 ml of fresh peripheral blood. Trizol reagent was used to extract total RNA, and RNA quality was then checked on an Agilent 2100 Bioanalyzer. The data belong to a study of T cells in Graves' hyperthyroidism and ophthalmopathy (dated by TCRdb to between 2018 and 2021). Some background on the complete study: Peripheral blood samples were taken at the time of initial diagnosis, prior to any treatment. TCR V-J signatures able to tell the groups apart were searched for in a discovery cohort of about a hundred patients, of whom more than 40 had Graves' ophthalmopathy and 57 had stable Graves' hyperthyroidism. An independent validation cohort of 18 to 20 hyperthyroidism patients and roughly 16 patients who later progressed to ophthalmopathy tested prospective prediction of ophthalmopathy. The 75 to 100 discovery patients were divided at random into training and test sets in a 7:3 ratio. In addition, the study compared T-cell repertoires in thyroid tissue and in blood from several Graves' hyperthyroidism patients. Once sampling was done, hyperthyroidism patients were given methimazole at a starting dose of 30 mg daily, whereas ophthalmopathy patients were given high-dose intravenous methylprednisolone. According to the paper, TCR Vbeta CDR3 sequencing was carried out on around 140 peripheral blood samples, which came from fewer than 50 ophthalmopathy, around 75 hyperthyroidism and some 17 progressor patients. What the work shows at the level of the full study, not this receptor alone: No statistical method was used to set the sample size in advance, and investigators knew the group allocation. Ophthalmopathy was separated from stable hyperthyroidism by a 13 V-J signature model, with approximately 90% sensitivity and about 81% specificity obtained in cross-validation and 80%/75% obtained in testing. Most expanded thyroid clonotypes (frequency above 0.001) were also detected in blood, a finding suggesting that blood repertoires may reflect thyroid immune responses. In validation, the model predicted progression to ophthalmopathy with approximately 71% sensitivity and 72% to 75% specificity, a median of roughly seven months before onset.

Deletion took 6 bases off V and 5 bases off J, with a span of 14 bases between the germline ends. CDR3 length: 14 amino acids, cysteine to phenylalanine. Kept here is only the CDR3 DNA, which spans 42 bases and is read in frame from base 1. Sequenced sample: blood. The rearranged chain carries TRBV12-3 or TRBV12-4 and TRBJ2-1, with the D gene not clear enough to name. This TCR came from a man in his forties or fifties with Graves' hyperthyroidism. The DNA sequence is TGTGCCAGCAGCCCAGATACGATTCACAATGAGCAGTTCTTC. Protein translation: CASSPDTIHNEQFF.